This is a list of T cell receptor beta chains from one sample in a study of blood T cell repertoires in COVID-19. TCRdb's table, derived via immunoSEQ multiplex PCR, lists solely in-frame clones and lacks some. The sample carries around 200,000 clones, 86% recorded once. The material sequenced was PBMCs or T cells enriched from blood (not recorded which). The receptors here all came from a man aged 35 to 55 with acute COVID-19. Each CDR3 is given with its conserved first and last residue. D genes are given only for firm matches.

v_call,d_call,j_call,cdr3_aa
TRBV19,.,TRBJ2-7,CASSIGQIYEQYF
TRBV24-1,.,TRBJ1-2,CATSTQGGGYTF
TRBV5-1,.,TRBJ2-5,CASSRQRQETQYF
TRBV14,.,TRBJ2-7,CASGETYEQYF
TRBV21-1,.,TRBJ2-7,CASKNSGLAGQSSYEQYF
TRBV25-1,TRBD2,TRBJ2-3,CASSGAGGTDTQYF
TRBV11-2,.,TRBJ2-5,CASSSAEETQYF
TRBV18,TRBD1,TRBJ2-5,CATRTGGLETQYF
TRBV10-3,.,TRBJ2-3,CAATAQEGDTQYF
TRBV7-8,.,TRBJ1-5,CASSLGGGQPQHF
TRBV7-6,TRBD2,TRBJ2-1,CASSLGLAHEQFF
TRBV5-4,.,TRBJ2-7,CASSLARGAYEQYF
TRBV5-1,.,TRBJ1-6,CASGHGGNSPLHF
TRBV27,.,TRBJ2-7,CASTYGWGVGEQYF
TRBV2,.,TRBJ2-7,CASSEIQALFEQYF
TRBV7-3,.,TRBJ2-2,CASSPPDGELFF
TRBV7-9,.,TRBJ2-5,CASSPESGETQYF
TRBV14,.,TRBJ1-1,CASSFSRNTEAFF
TRBV7-3,TRBD2,TRBJ2-3,CASSFSLAGAADTQYF
TRBV28,.,TRBJ2-7,CASSPLGGTYEQYF
TRBV7-2,TRBD2,TRBJ2-7,CASSLIPPGLASYEQYF
TRBV24-1,.,TRBJ2-3,CATSVGPDTQYF
TRBV2,.,TRBJ2-5,CASSVRQGGETQYF
TRBV7-3,.,TRBJ2-2,CASSTAGELFF
TRBV9,TRBD2,TRBJ2-2,CASSPSMEREAYTGELFF
TRBV28,.,TRBJ1-1,CASISNTEAFF
TRBV7-3,TRBD2,TRBJ2-1,CASSTGLAGSNEQFF
TRBV27,.,TRBJ1-5,CASSLLAGVGSNQPQHF
TRBV3-1/TRBV3-2,.,TRBJ1-5,CASSHSGGNQPQHF
TRBV9,TRBD1,TRBJ1-1,CASAGQRNTEAFF
TRBV5-1,TRBD1,TRBJ1-1,CASSHGTGGLLNTEAFF
TRBV18,.,TRBJ2-7,CASSSLSYEQYF
TRBV28,TRBD1,TRBJ2-3,CASSPGQGWADTQYF
TRBV12-3/TRBV12-4,.,TRBJ2-7,CASSSTPSYEQYF
TRBV29-1,.,TRBJ2-7,CSVFLRQAYEQYF
TRBV5-1,TRBD1,TRBJ2-2,CASSLSGGENTGELFF
TRBV19,TRBD1,TRBJ2-7,CASSPGGFVGEQYF
TRBV6-5,TRBD2,TRBJ2-1,CASSPSGRGSNEQFF
TRBV9,.,TRBJ2-1,CASSVESVRNEQFF
TRBV28,.,TRBJ2-7,CASSLGGISYEQYF
TRBV11-2,TRBD1,TRBJ2-2,CASSLAGPGGRELFF
TRBV27,TRBD1,TRBJ1-2,CASSERTGGIYGYTF
TRBV19,.,TRBJ2-1,CARPLRGNEQFF
TRBV7-3,TRBD1,TRBJ1-1,CASSLNPGGNTEAFF
TRBV7-6,TRBD2,TRBJ2-2,CASSFSGRAATGELFF
TRBV5-6,TRBD1,TRBJ2-3,CASSRQGTPDTQYF
TRBV19,.,TRBJ2-7,CASSPGLGGQQYF
TRBV9,TRBD2,TRBJ2-5,CASSAVAGEGETQYF
TRBV11-1,.,TRBJ1-5,CASSRGGQQPQHF
TRBV7-9,TRBD1,TRBJ1-2,CASSLGTDDF